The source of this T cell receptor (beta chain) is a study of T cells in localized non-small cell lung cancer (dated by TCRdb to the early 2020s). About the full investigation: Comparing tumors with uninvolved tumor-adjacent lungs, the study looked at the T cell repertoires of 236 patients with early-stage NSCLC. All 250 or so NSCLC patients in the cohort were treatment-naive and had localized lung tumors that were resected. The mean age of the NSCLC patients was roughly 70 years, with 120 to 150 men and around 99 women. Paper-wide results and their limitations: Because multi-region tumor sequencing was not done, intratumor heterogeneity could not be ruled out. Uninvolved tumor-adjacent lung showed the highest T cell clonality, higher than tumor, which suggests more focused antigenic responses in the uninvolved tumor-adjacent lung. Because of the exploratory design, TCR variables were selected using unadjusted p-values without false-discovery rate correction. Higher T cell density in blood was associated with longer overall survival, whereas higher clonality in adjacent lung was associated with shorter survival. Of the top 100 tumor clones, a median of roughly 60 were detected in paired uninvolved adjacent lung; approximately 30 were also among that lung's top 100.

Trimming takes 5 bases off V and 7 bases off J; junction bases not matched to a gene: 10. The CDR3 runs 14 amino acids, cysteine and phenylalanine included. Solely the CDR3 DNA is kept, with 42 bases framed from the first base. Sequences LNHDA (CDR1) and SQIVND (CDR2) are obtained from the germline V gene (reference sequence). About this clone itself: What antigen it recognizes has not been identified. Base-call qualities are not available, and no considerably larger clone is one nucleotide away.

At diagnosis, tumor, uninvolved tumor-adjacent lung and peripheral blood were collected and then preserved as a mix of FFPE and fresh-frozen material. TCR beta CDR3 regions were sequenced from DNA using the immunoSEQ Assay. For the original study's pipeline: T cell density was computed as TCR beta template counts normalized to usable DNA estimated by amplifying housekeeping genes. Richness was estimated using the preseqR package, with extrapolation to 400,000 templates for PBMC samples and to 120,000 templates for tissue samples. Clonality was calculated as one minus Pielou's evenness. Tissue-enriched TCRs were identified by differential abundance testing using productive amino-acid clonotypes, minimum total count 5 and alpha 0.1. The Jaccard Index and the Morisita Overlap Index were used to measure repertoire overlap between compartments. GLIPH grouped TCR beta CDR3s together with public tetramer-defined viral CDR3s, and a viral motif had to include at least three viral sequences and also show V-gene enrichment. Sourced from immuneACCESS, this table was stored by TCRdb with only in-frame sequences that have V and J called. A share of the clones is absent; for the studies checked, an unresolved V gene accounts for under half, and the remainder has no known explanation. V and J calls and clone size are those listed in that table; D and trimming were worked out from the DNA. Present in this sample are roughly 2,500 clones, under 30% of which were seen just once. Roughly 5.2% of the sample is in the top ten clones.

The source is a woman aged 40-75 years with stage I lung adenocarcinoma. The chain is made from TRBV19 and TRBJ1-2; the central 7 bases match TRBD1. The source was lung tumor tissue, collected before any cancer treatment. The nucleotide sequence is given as TGTGCCAGTAGTGCCCGACAGGGCTCTCCTGGCTACACCTTC. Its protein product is CASSARQGSPGYTF.